These 11 T cell receptor beta chains came from one sample sequenced in a study of T cell changes during pregnancy in multiple sclerosis. Generated by immunoSEQ multiplex PCR, the TCRdb table keeps only in-frame clones and is missing some. The table shows 30,000 to 40,000 clones, with 88% occurring only once. The sequencing used CD8+ T cells from peripheral blood mononuclear cells, collected in the third trimester of pregnancy. Every receptor here comes from a female donor with multiple sclerosis, enrolled in a pregnancy study.

This clone was seen once. The chain couples TRBV30 to TRBJ2-7; 9 positions agree with TRBD1. Germline V gene lookup returns CDR1 GTSNPN and CDR2 SVGIG (reference sequence). This CDR3 spans 13 amino acids. The CDR3 region has the DNA TGTGCGAGGCGGGACAGGGTTACCTACGAGCAGTACTTC. This translates into CARRDRVTYEQYF.

The chain employs TRBV27 and TRBJ1-5, with TRBD1 identical over 8 bases. V was pared by 5 bases and J by 6 bases, with 3 bases of the junction left unmatched. The length of the CDR3 is 13 residues. Germline-derived CDR1 and CDR2 are MNHEY and SMNVEV (reference sequence). CDR3 DNA sequence: TGTGCCAGCAGTGGGGGGACAGGTCAGCCCCAGCATTTT. Amino acid sequence: CASSGGTGQPQHF.

This clone was found a few times. This chain uses TRBV6-5 with TRBJ2-3; tentatively, D is TRBD1 (5 bases). Germline-derived CDR1 and CDR2 are MNHEY and SVGAGI. V was cut by 6 bases and J by 2 bases, with 12 bases left in between. This CDR3 has 14 residues. The CDR3 nucleotides are TGTGCCAGCAGGGGGCCGAATCCCACAGATACGCAGTATTTT. Its translation: CASRGPNPTDTQYF.

The chain couples TRBV27 to TRBJ1-1; TRBD1 matches 8 bases. The CDR3 has 14 amino acids. CDR1 is MNHEY, CDR2 SMNVEV, per germline (reference sequence). V dropped 8 bases and J dropped 2; count of bases not matched to a gene: 7. Here the CDR3 DNA reads TGTGCCAGCCAGGGGGCGCGGGGAAACACTGAAGCTTTCTTT. Translated: CASQGARGNTEAFF.

The chain couples TRBV27 to TRBJ1-4; D is undetermined. Germline CDR1 MNHEY, CDR2 SMNVEV (reference sequence). The CDR3 spans 17 residues. Trimming took 3 bases from V and 4 from J, leaving 18 bases between them. DNA of the CDR3: TGTGCCAGCAGTTTTTCTGTCCCGGGAGCCTTTAATGAAAAACTGTTTTTT. The encoded protein is CASSFSVPGAFNEKLFF. Variable domain in full (rest from reference TRBV27 and TRBJ1-4): EAQVTQNPRYLITVTGKKLTVTCSQNMNHEYMSWYRQDPGLGLRQIYYSMNVEVTDKGDVPEGYKVSRKEKRNFPLILESPSPNQTSLYFCASSFSVPGAFNEKLFFGSGTQLSVL.

J is TRBJ2-5 and V is TRBV7-8, with 11 bases aligning to TRBD2. The CDR3 has 16 residues. Per germline, CDR1 SGHVS and CDR2 FQNEAQ. Trimming cost V 4 bases and J 5 bases; bases outside gene matches: 9. The CDR3 bases are TGTGCCAGCAGCTACCTTAGCGGGGGGGTTATGGAGACCCAGTACTTC. This translates into CASSYLSGGVMETQYF.

V usage is TRBV11-2 and J usage is TRBJ1-3; D is unresolved. V was shortened by 0 bases and J by 0 bases, with 9 bases between the two germline ends. Germline CDR1 is SGHAT and CDR2 is FQNNGV. The CDR3 spans 16 residues. The CDR3 bases are TGTGCCAGCAGCTTAGATTGGCGGAGCTCTGGAAACACCATATATTTT. Protein product: CASSLDWRSSGNTIYF.

This chain joins TRBV28 and TRBJ2-7; D possibly corresponds to TRBD1 (6 bases). CDR3 length: 18 amino acids. The germline V gene has CDR1 MDHEN and CDR2 SYDVKM. The ends were cut back, 5 bases at V and 0 bases at J, with 23 bases in the middle. The CDR3 nucleotides read TGTGCCAGCAGTCTGCCAACACTCGGGCAGGGGATCTCCTACGAGCAGTACTTC. This encodes CASSLPTLGQGISYEQYF.

This chain links TRBV6-1 with TRBJ2-3, with TRBD1 identical over 10 bases. J lost 3 bases, V lost 8 bases, and 2 bases had no gene match. This CDR3 is built from 13 residues. Germline V gene sequence: CDR1 MNHNS, CDR2 SASEGT. The CDR3 nucleotides read TGTGCCAGCGGGACAGGGGAAACAGATACGCAGTATTTT. This sequence encodes CASGTGETDTQYF.

J is TRBJ1-4 and V is TRBV2; D unresolved. Trimming pared 8 bases from V and 15 bases from J, leaving 25 bases between. CDR1 SNHLY and CDR2 FYNNEI come from the germline V gene. CDR3 length: 14 residues. CDR3 in amino acids: CASSGGGPTGVVFF. CDR3 DNA sequence: TGTGCCAGCTCTGGTGGAGGCCCTACCGGGGTAGTGTTTTTT.

This rearrangement joins TRBV20-1 to TRBJ1-2, with D uncertain. CDR3 size: 11 residues. V lost 3 bases and J lost 5, with 7 bases in between. The germline CDR1 and CDR2 sequences are DFQATT and SNEGSKA (reference sequence). CDR3: CSARGPYGYTF. The CDR3 DNA sequence: TGCAGTGCTAGGGGCCCTTATGGCTACACCTTC.